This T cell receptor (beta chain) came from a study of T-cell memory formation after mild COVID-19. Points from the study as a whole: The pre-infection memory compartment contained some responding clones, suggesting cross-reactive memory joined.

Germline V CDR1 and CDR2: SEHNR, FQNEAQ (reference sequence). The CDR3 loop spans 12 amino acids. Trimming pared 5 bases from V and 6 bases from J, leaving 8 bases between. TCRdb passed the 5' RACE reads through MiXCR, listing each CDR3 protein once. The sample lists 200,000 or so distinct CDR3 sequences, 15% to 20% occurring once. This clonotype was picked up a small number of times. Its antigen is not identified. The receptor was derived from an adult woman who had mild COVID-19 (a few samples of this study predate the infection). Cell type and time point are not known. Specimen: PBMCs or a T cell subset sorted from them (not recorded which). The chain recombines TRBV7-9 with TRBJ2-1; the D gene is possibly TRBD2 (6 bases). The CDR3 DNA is TGTGCCAGCAGCCGGGAGAGCAATGAGCAGTTCTTC. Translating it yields CASSRESNEQFF.